This T cell receptor beta chain was retrieved from a study of blood T cell repertoires in COVID-19. Germline V gives CDR1 MNHEY, CDR2 SMNVEV (reference sequence). V was clipped by 6 bases and J by 0 bases; unmatched bases: 2. The CDR3 sequence is 13 residues long. In the original processing: Nucleated cell number was recorded as an estimate derived from reference gene primer amplification. TCRdb keeps only in-frame clones here, not all; method: immunoSEQ multiplex PCR. V, J and clone size were drawn from that table, and D and trimming were deduced from the DNA. The data show 250,000 or so clones, more than 80% seen once.

The gene calls are TRBV27 and TRBJ2-7; 7 bases agree with TRBD2. This receptor was obtained from a young woman with active or convalescent COVID-19. Sequenced sample: peripheral blood. The CDR3 sequence is CASRAGSSYEQYF. DNA of the CDR3: TGTGCCAGCAGAGCGGGAAGCTCCTACGAGCAGTACTTC.